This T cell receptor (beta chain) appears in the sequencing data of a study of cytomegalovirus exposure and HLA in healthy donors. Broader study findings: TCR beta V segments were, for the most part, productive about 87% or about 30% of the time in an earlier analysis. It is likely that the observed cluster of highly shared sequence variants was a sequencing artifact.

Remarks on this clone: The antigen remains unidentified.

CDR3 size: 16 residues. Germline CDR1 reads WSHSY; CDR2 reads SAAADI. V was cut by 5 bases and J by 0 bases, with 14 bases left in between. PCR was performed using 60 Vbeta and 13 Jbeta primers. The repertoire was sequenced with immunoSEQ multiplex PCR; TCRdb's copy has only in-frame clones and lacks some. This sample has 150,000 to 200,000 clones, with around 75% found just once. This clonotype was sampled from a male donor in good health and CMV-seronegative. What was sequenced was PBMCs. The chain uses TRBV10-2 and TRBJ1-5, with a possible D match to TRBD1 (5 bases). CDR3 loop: CASSIQGLYSNQPQHF. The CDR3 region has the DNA TGCGCCAGCAGTATCCAGGGTCTCTATAGCAATCAGCCCCAGCATTTT.